This passage covers 7 T cell receptor beta chains from one sample sequenced in a study of PD-L1 blockade in urothelial cancer. Generated by immunoSEQ multiplex PCR, the TCRdb table keeps only in-frame clones and is missing some. The table has some 45,000 clones, approximately 88% seen once. Sequencing was performed on PBMCs, taken around atezolizumab (anti-PD-L1) treatment. These receptors were collected from a man older than 75 with urothelial cancer.

The J gene is TRBJ2-7, the V gene TRBV5-6; TRBD1 aligns across 8 bases. The CDR3 totals 14 residues. The germline CDR1 and CDR2 sequences are SGHDT and YYEEEE. Trimming at V came to 7 bases and at J to 5 bases, leaving 11 bases not matched to a gene. The DNA for the CDR3 is TGTGCCAGCTGCCCGACAGGGGTTAGTGACGAGCAGTACTTC. Encoded protein: CASCPTGVSDEQYF. The whole variable domain, remainder taken from reference TRBV5-6 and TRBJ2-7, is DAGVTQSPTHLIKTRGQQVTLRCSPKSGHDTVSWYQQALGQGPQFIFQYYEEEERQRGNFPDRFSGHQFPNYSSELNVNALLLGDSALYLCASCPTGVSDEQYFGPGTRLTVT.

The CDR3: CASNGQGLETQYF. For the CDR3, the DNA is TGTGCCAGCAACGGTCAGGGGTTGGAGACCCAGTACTTC. The chain has TRBV2 and TRBJ2-5, with a weak D call TRBD1 (6 bases). The CDR3 is 13 amino acids. Germline-derived CDR1 and CDR2 are SNHLY and FYNNEI. V dropped 7 bases and J dropped 5 bases, with 14 bases sitting between them.

V and J are TRBV27 and TRBJ2-5; the D gene is possibly TRBD1 (7 bases). V was cut by 10 bases and J by 5 bases, with 23 bases left in between. The CDR3 spans 15 residues. Per the germline V gene, CDR1 is MNHEY and CDR2 is SMNVEV (reference sequence). CDR3 in DNA: TGTGCCATCCCAGGGGGGCTTGATCGAATGGAGACCCAGTACTTC. It translates to CAIPGGLDRMETQYF.

The gene calls are TRBV5-1 and TRBJ2-7, with 7 bases lining up with TRBD1. The CDR3 is 14 residues long. Germline CDR1 and CDR2: SGHRS and YFSETQ. The J segment lost 5 bases and the V segment lost 4 bases, leaving 9 bases of the junction unmatched. The CDR3 DNA follows: TGCGCCAGCAGCCTACTGAACAGGGGCCACGAGCAGTACTTC. It encodes CASSLLNRGHEQYF.

This chain uses TRBV6-1 with TRBJ2-3; maybe TRBD1 (6 bases). The CDR3 is made up of 13 amino acids. Deletions cut 8 bases from V and 2 bases from J, with 11 bases between. Germline V gene lookup returns CDR1 MNHNS and CDR2 SASEGT. This CDR3 is CASRAGATDTQYF. CDR3 DNA: TGTGCCAGCCGCGCAGGGGCCACAGATACGCAGTATTTT.

V and J are TRBV5-6 and TRBJ1-1; D gene unclear. This CDR3 has 14 residues. Germline V CDR1 and CDR2: SGHDT, YYEEEE. Trimming took off 4 bases at V and 2 bases at J, with 12 bases between the two ends. The CDR3 nucleotides are TGTGCCAGCAGCACGAGAGCGGGCAACACTGAAGCTTTCTTT. It translates to CASSTRAGNTEAFF.

This clone was counted a few times. This rearrangement joins TRBV18 to TRBJ1-2; D is undetermined. Germline CDR1 reads KGHSH; CDR2 reads LQKENI. V was cut by 8 bases and J by 3 bases, with 13 bases left in between. This CDR3 comprises 13 residues. CDR3 sequence reads: CASAGVADYGYTF. In DNA, the CDR3 is TGTGCCAGCGCGGGAGTCGCCGACTATGGCTACACCTTC.